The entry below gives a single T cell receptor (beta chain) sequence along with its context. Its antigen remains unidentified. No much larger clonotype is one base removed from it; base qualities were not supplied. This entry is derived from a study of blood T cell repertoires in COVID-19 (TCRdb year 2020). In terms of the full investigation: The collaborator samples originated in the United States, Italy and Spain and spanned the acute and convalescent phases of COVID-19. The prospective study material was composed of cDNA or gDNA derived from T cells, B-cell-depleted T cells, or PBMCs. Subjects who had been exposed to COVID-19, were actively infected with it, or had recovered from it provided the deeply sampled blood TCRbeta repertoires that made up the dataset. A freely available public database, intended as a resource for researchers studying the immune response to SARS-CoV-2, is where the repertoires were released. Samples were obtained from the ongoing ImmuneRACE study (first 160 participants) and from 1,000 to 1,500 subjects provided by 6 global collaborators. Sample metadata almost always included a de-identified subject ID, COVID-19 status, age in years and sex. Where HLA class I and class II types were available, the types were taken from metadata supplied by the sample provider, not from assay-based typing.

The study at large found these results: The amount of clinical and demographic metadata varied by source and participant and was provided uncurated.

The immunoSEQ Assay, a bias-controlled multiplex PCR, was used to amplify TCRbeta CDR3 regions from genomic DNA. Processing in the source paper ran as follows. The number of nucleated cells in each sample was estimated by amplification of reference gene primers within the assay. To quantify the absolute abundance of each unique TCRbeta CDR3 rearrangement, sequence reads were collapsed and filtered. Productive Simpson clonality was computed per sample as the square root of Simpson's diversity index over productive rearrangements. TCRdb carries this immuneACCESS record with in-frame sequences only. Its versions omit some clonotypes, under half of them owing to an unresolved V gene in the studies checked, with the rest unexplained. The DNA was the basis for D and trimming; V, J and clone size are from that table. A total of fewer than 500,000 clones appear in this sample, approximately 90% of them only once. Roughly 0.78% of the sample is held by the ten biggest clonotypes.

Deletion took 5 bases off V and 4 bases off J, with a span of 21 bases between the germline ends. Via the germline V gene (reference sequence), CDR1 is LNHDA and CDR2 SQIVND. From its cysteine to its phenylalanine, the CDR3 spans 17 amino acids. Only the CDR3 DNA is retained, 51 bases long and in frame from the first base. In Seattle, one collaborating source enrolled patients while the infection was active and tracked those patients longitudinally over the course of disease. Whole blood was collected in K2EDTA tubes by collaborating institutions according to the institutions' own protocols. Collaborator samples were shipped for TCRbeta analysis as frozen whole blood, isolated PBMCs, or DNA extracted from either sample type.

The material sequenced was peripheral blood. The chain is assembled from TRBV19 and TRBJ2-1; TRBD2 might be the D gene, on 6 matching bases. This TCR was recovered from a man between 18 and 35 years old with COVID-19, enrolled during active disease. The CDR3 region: CASSGGNPRPGYNEQFF. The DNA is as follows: TGTGCCAGTAGTGGCGGGAATCCCAGGCCGGGATACAATGAGCAGTTCTTC.